A single count supports the clone carrying this TCR beta chain. Its antigen is unknown. CDR1 is SGHNT, CDR2 YYREEE, per germline (reference sequence). This CDR3 is 17 amino acids long. V gave up 4 bases and J gave up 0 bases, with 14 bases separating them. Profiled with immunoSEQ multiplex PCR; TCRdb holds only in-frame clones, not every one. Of some 2,100,000 clones listed, almost 96% were seen once; the top ten hold approximately 0.13%. This entry belongs to a study of shared clonotypes between healthy human individuals. Whole-study findings and limits: Relative to clonotypes present in all four donors, those not shared had lower generation probabilities.

The sample consisted of naive CD4+ T cells sorted from blood. Regarding subset: CD45RA+ positively selected. This receptor was identified in a man younger than 35 in good health. This rearrangement joins TRBV5-4 to TRBJ2-6; TRBD1 might be the D (7 bases). This CDR3 is CASSVQGGASGANVLTF. The CDR3 DNA reads TGTGCCAGCAGCGTGCAGGGGGGCGCCTCTGGGGCCAACGTCCTGACTTTC.